This T cell receptor beta chain was recorded in a study of beta chain features in type 1 diabetes. Study-wide results and limits: Compared with healthy donors, patients appeared to share more similar naive, central memory and regulatory TCRB repertoires. Moderate yet significant TCRB CDR3 shortening was seen in Type 1 diabetes patients in all four CD4+ subsets.

Naive, central memory, regulatory and stem cell-like memory cells within the CD4+ compartment were sorted using CD45RO/CCR7/CD25/CD127/CD95/CD27. Expressed TCRB transcripts were sequenced because the entire RNA isolate underwent reverse transcription. Profiling relied on immunoSEQ multiplex PCR, and the TCRdb table lists in-frame clones only, not all of them. Altogether 300,000 to 400,000 clones are present, around 10% being singletons, with the ten largest covering about 0.6%. With 3 bases clipped from V and 4 bases from J, the junction kept 9 bases outside the gene matches. In germline, CDR1 is SGHVS, CDR2 FNYEAQ. The CDR3 is 15 residues long. Note on this clone: The antigen is undetermined.

The TCR originated in a man under 40 with type 1 diabetes. The chain employs TRBV7-6 and TRBJ2-7, with 7 bases aligning to TRBD1. Source material: central memory CD4+ T cells from blood. Written as DNA, the CDR3 is TGTGCCAGCAGCTTGGTACAGGGACAGACATACGAGCAGTACTTC. Its protein is CASSLVQGQTYEQYF.